This T cell receptor beta chain appears in the sequencing data of a study of CD8+ T cells in alopecia areata (dated by TCRdb to the late 2010s). Broadly, across the study: Treated patients were enrolled in an open-label pilot trial of oral tofacitinib, 5 to 10 mg twice daily, for moderate-to-severe alopecia areata. immunoSEQ multiplex PCR using 35 Vbeta forward primers and 13 Jbeta reverse primers was used to amplify TCRbeta CDR3 regions. In humans, TCRbeta sequencing was performed on scalp tissue and on sorted CD4+ and CD8+ peripheral blood T cells from healthy controls and from patients with patchy or totalis/universalis alopecia areata. Disease severity in treated patients was measured with the SALT score, which quantifies the percentage of affected scalp surface area. The study used high-throughput TCRbeta sequencing to examine T cell clonal expansion in alopecia areata, in both the C3H/HeJ mouse model and human patients. Patients stayed on tofacitinib for 6 to 18 months and then had 6 months of follow-up off drug so that delayed response and recurrence could be assessed. Tofacitinib-treated patients had biopsies at baseline and at 4 and 24 weeks of treatment, with a later scalp biopsy in several patients. Scalp clonality was compared across normal scalp (n=4), patchy alopecia areata scalp (n=8), and alopecia totalis/universalis scalp (n=8). RNA was extracted with the PAXgene miRNA kit for fixed scalp, the miRNeasy kit for PBMCs, and the RNeasy kit for mouse skin.

The full study reports these points: Scalp clonality and the number of expanded CD8+ clones among the top 100 scalp clones were significantly decreased by tofacitinib. The treated cohort was small, with a single nonresponder, so links between baseline CD8+ expansion and response need larger studies. Compared with normal scalp, lesional scalp, particularly in alopecia totalis/universalis, had higher clonality and more expanded CD8+ clones, which suggests antigenic drive. Shared TCR sequences between patients were less evident than in mice, which may be partly attributable to HLA diversity in the patient population. Many expanded lesional clones were found to persist in scalp and blood during tofacitinib treatment, and relapse after treatment cessation may be partly explained by this persistence. Resident alphabeta T cells in normal human skin are also sequenced, complicating scalp TCR repertoire analysis, unlike mouse skin dominated by gammadelta T cells.

V loses 4 bases at its end and J loses 7 bases; junction bases beyond the gene matches: 10. CDR1 and CDR2 are drawn from the germline V gene: SNHLY, FYNNEI. The CDR3 contains 15 residues, cysteine and phenylalanine counted. The CDR3 DNA has 45 bases and is translated from base 1. Library creation used the immunoSEQ multiplex PCR assay. RNA was extracted from all samples and reverse transcribed into cDNA, which served as template for TCR sequencing. SuperScript III was used for first-strand cDNA synthesis, primed with a 2:1 mix of oligo-dT and random hexamers. A synthetic immune receptor repertoire was used to gauge amplification bias, and whatever bias remained was removed computationally. From the authors' description of their analysis: Raw reads were preprocessed for error removal, and CDR3 was defined according to IMGT conventions as running from the conserved cysteine to phenylalanine. Clonality was computed as 1 minus the Shannon entropy, with the entropy normalized by log2 of the number of productive unique TCRs. Whether scalp clones were CD4 or CD8 was inferred by matching scalp TCRbeta sequences against CD4 and CD8 repertoires sorted from blood. Held by TCRdb, this immuneACCESS table contains in-frame sequences only and omits some clones. Under half of the omission traces to an unresolved V gene where checked; the cause of the rest is unknown. D and trimming come from the DNA, and the V and J calls and clone size come from that table. This sample gives some 100,000 clones in total; roughly 40% of them show up just once. The ten largest clones add up to less than 20% of the sample.

This sample's time point label indicates: 24 weeks on oral tofacitinib. The treatment or condition label, as the study defines it: oral pan-JAK inhibitor, 5-10 mg twice daily. Lesional scalp punch biopsies and peripheral blood were obtained from alopecia areata patients. PBMCs were separated by density centrifugation and stained for CD3, CD4 and CD8, after which CD4+ and CD8+ T cells were sorted on a FACSAria. To note about this clone: Its binding antigen is unknown. No clone much larger than this one lies a single base away; base qualities are absent.

The sequence was collected from a human donor with alopecia areata. Here the chain combines TRBV2 and TRBJ2-1, with 7 junctional bases fitting TRBD2. The starting material was CD8+ T cells sorted from blood, obtained at week 24, from a patient treated with tofacitinib. This receptor has the CDR3 CASSASGDVLNEQFF. The sequence in DNA is TGTGCCAGCAGTGCCAGCGGGGACGTGCTGAATGAGCAGTTCTTC.